The 23 T cell receptor beta chains reported below all come from one sample, sequenced in a study of blood T cell repertoires in COVID-19. The repertoire was sequenced with immunoSEQ multiplex PCR; TCRdb's copy has only in-frame clones and lacks some. Seen here are about 160,000 clones, around nine tenths observed once, and the top ten hold roughly a sixth. Sequencing was done on a sample of peripheral blood. These receptors were taken from a man between 60 and 70 years old with active or convalescent COVID-19.

The chain uses TRBV5-4 and TRBJ2-7; D call uncertain. Germline V gene sequence: CDR1 SGHNT, CDR2 YYREEE (reference sequence). This CDR3 contains 14 residues. The V end was cut by 5 bases, the J end by 0 bases, with 12 bases between. CDR3 sequence: CASSLLLNSYEQYF. The CDR3 region has the DNA TGTGCCAGCAGTTTACTACTCAACTCCTACGAGCAGTACTTC.

V usage is TRBV2 and J usage is TRBJ1-3; 8 positions match TRBD1. Germline-derived CDR1 and CDR2 are SNHLY and FYNNEI. The CDR3 has 15 amino acids. J lost 3 bases, V lost 6 bases, and 7 bases had no gene match. The CDR3 sequence: CASSGDRPDGNTIYF. The CDR3 nucleotides are TGTGCCAGCAGCGGGGACAGGCCCGATGGAAACACCATATATTTT.

The chain has TRBV9 and TRBJ2-5; D call uncertain. The CDR3 extends over 13 amino acids. Germline V CDR1 and CDR2: SGDLS, YYNGEE. V shed 2 bases and J shed 5 bases, with 10 bases lying between them. The CDR3 DNA follows: TGTGCCAGCAGCGTTACTACCCGGGAGACCCAGTACTTC. Its translation: CASSVTTRETQYF.

V and J are TRBV6-5 and TRBJ1-1; the D gene is possibly TRBD1 (5 bases). The CDR3 has 13 residues. Trimming took off 5 bases at V and 1 base at J, with 8 bases between the two ends. In germline, CDR1 is MNHEY, CDR2 SVGAGI. The CDR3 spells CASSRDRNTEAFF. The CDR3 coding sequence is TGTGCCAGCAGTCGAGACAGGAACACTGAAGCTTTCTTT.

The rearrangement uses TRBV29-1 and TRBJ2-7, with 8 bases lining up with TRBD1. The CDR3 totals 15 residues. V gave up 1 base and J gave up 5 bases; unmatched junction bases: 10. Germline-derived CDR1 and CDR2 are SQVTM and ANQGSEA. The CDR3 loop reads CSVEGGQGIYDEQYF. DNA for the CDR3: TGCAGCGTTGAAGGTGGACAGGGCATCTACGACGAGCAGTACTTC.

The chain is built from TRBV7-9 and TRBJ2-7; D might be TRBD2 (7 bases). Germline values: CDR1 SEHNR, CDR2 FQNEAQ (reference sequence). With 7 bases removed from V and 2 bases from J, the gap between germline ends came to 15 bases. The CDR3 contains 14 residues. The CDR3 loop is CASILGGGPYEQYF. Written as DNA, the CDR3 is TGTGCCAGCATCTTGGGAGGGGGTCCCTACGAGCAGTACTTC. Filled out from reference TRBV7-9 and TRBJ2-7, the complete variable domain reads DTGVSQNPRHKITKRGQNVTFRCDPISEHNRLYWYRQTLGQGPEFLTYFQNEAQLEKSRLLSDRFSAERPKGSFSTLEIQRTEQGDSAMYLCASILGGGPYEQYFGPGTRLTVT.

V and J are TRBV5-1 and TRBJ2-1, with TRBD1 identical over 9 bases. CDR3 length: 16 amino acids. Looked up from germline, CDR1 is SGHRS and CDR2 is YFSETQ. J gave up 4 bases and V 4 bases, and 9 bases lay outside the gene matches. In DNA form, the CDR3 reads TGCGCCAGCAGCGTTACCGGGACAGGGAGATACAATGAGCAGTTCTTC. Translated: CASSVTGTGRYNEQFF.

The chain has TRBV18 and TRBJ1-1, with D unresolved. Germline V gene data show CDR1 as KGHSH and CDR2 as LQKENI. Deletions cut 3 bases from V and 5 bases from J, with 7 bases between. This CDR3 has 12 residues. CDR3 residues: CASSPHQTEAFF. The DNA of the CDR3 is TGTGCCAGCTCACCTCATCAGACTGAAGCTTTCTTT.

The chain employs TRBV14 and TRBJ1-2; maybe TRBD1 (5 bases). Germline CDR1 SGHDN, CDR2 FVKESK. Trimming removed 1 base at V and 3 bases at J, with 12 bases between. This CDR3 has 15 residues. This chain's CDR3 is CASSQVMGLDYGYTF. DNA of the CDR3: TGTGCCAGCAGCCAAGTTATGGGGCTCGACTATGGCTACACCTTC.

V and J are TRBV3-1 (or the pseudogene TRBV3-2) and TRBJ1-1; 10 bases align to TRBD1. The V and J ends lost 4 bases and 4 bases, in that order; junction bases with no gene match: 12. The CDR3 covers 17 residues. Germline CDR1 is LGHDT and CDR2 is YNNKEL (reference sequence). CDR3 sequence (DNA): TGTGCCAGCAGCCTCGACAGGGGGCGCGGATGGGGCACTGAAGCTTTCTTT. It encodes CASSLDRGRGWGTEAFF.

This clone was picked up a small number of times. The chain is built from TRBV3-1 (or the pseudogene TRBV3-2) and TRBJ2-7, with TRBD1 as a possible D gene (6 bases). This CDR3 region has 14 residues. V dropped 1 base and J dropped 3 bases, with 10 bases sitting between them. Germline loops: CDR1 LGHDT, CDR2 YNNKEL (reference sequence). CDR3 DNA: TGTGCCAGCAGCCAAGGGACACAGGGCTACGAGCAGTACTTC. It yields the protein CASSQGTQGYEQYF.

V is TRBV5-1 and J is TRBJ2-3, with D possibly TRBD2 on 6 matching bases. CDR3 length: 13 amino acids. The V and J ends lost 5 bases and 1 base respectively, with 8 bases between them. CDR1 SGHRS and CDR2 YFSETQ come from the germline V gene. CDR3 protein: CASSSGGTDTQYF. Here the CDR3 DNA reads TGCGCCAGCAGTAGCGGAGGCACAGATACGCAGTATTTT.

This chain joins TRBV5-6 and TRBJ2-2; weak D call: TRBD1 (6 bases). The V gene lost 1 base and the J gene lost 5 bases, with 12 bases spanning the gap. In germline, CDR1 is SGHDT, CDR2 YYEEEE. This CDR3 contains 15 residues. The CDR3 DNA follows: TGTGCCAGCAGCTTGAGGGGGTATAGGACCGGGGAGCTGTTTTTT. This gives the protein CASSLRGYRTGELFF.

This chain uses TRBV4-1 with TRBJ1-5, with unresolved D. Germline V gene data show CDR1 as MGHRA and CDR2 as YSYEKL. The ends were cut back, 0 bases at V and 0 bases at J, with 12 bases in the middle. The CDR3 contains 17 residues. The CDR3 reads CASSQDMGGYSNQPQHF. The CDR3 nucleotides read TGCGCCAGCAGCCAAGATATGGGAGGGTATAGCAATCAGCCCCAGCATTTT.

The V and J genes are TRBV11-2 and TRBJ2-3, with 12 bases aligning to TRBD2. Germline trimming cut 5 bases from V and 1 base from J; bases unmatched to any gene: 10. This CDR3 is built from 18 residues. Germline V gene lookup returns CDR1 SGHAT and CDR2 FQNNGV. For the CDR3, the DNA is TGTGCCAGCAGCACTCGTGGACTAGCGGGGCAACGCACAGATACGCAGTATTTT. It translates to CASSTRGLAGQRTDTQYF.

The chain carries TRBV5-8 and TRBJ2-3, with 11 bases aligning to TRBD2. This CDR3 has 16 residues. The V segment lost 1 base and the J segment 0 bases; nucleotides outside the gene matches: 1. CDR1 is SGHTS and CDR2 is YDEGEE in the germline V gene. CDR3 residues: CASSLRTSGSTDTQYF. The CDR3 nucleotides are TGTGCCAGCAGCTTGAGGACTAGCGGGAGCACAGATACGCAGTATTTT.

The chain links TRBV24-1 to TRBJ1-6, with a tentative D call TRBD1 (6 bases). Trimming cost V 5 bases and J 1 base, with 14 bases left between them. The CDR3 spans 17 residues. Germline V gene sequence: CDR1 KGHDR, CDR2 SFDVKD. The CDR3 loop is CATSGAQGESYNSPLHF. In DNA, the CDR3 is TGTGCCACCAGTGGAGCACAGGGAGAATCCTATAATTCACCCCTCCACTTT.

The rearrangement joins TRBV10-3 to TRBJ1-2, with D perhaps matching TRBD1 (5 bases). Germline values: CDR1 ENHRY, CDR2 SYGVKD. Trimming stripped 6 bases from V and 0 bases from J, with 17 bases between. The CDR3 spans 16 residues. The CDR3 DNA reads TGTGCCATCAGGGGGCAGGGTCTTTGGGCTAACTATGGCTACACCTTC. It encodes CAIRGQGLWANYGYTF.

This chain joins TRBV6-4 and TRBJ1-3; D is uncertain. Germline assignment: CDR1 MRHNA and CDR2 SNTAGT. V was shortened by 6 bases and J by 0 bases, with 9 bases between the two germline ends. The CDR3 spans 14 residues. The CDR3 DNA reads as TGTGCCAGCAGCGAGGTTTGCTCTGGAAACACCATATATTTT. Protein sequence: CASSEVCSGNTIYF.

The rearrangement joins TRBV5-1 to TRBJ1-3; weak D call: TRBD1 (6 bases). V lost 4 bases, J lost 4 bases, and 18 bases lay in between. Germline CDR1 and CDR2: SGHRS and YFSETQ. The CDR3 covers 16 residues. Here the CDR3 reads CASSRATGLSGNTIYF. CDR3 nucleotides: TGCGCCAGCAGCAGGGCGACAGGCCTCTCGGGAAACACCATATATTTT.

This CDR3 reads CASSHLGLKNEQFF. The DNA of the CDR3 is TGCGCCAGCAGCCACCTGGGACTGAAAAATGAGCAGTTCTTC. J is TRBJ2-1 and V is TRBV4-1; tentatively, D is TRBD2 (6 bases). CDR3 length: 14 amino acids. V lost 3 bases to trimming and J lost 7 bases, with 13 bases between them. From germline, CDR1 is MGHRA and CDR2 YSYEKL.

The CDR3 loop reads CASSFGTSGIVSYEQYF. The CDR3 DNA reads TGCGCCAGCAGCTTCGGGACTAGCGGGATAGTCTCCTACGAGCAGTACTTC. J is TRBJ2-7 and V is TRBV5-1, with 13 nucleotides matching TRBD2. The V segment lost 2 bases and the J segment 0 bases; nucleotides outside the gene matches: 5. Germline CDR1 and CDR2: SGHRS and YFSETQ. The CDR3 contains 17 residues. The full variable domain, in which reference TRBV5-1 and TRBJ2-7 provide the parts outside the CDR3, is KAGVTQTPRYLIKTRGQQVTLSCSPISGHRSVSWYQQTPGQGLQFLFEYFSETQRNKGNFPGRFSGRQFSNSRSEMNVSTLELGDSALYLCASSFGTSGIVSYEQYFGPGTRLTVT.

For the CDR3, the DNA is TGTGCCAGCAGCGTAGAAGCAGAGGCCCAGGGGGAGGTGAATGAAAAACTGTTTTTT. Its translation is CASSVEAEAQGEVNEKLFF. The chain is built from TRBV7-8 and TRBJ1-4; TRBD1 matches 7 bases. The germline V gene encodes CDR1 SGHVS and CDR2 FQNEAQ. The CDR3 length is 19 residues. After removal of 5 bases from V and 5 bases from J, the junction contained 20 bases not matched to a gene.